This entry lists 20 T cell receptor beta chains sequenced from one sample in a study of OX40 agonist ivuxolimab in advanced cancers. Some clones are missing from TCRdb's copy, which holds only in-frame ones; the method was immunoSEQ multiplex PCR. The sample holds 7,500 to 10,000 clones, approximately 71% seen once. This sample comprised CD4+ or CD8+ T cells sorted from blood, obtained in a trial of the OX40 agonist ivuxolimab. The receptor source for this set is an adult with an advanced solid tumor such as melanoma, head and neck, liver or kidney cancer.

The chain links TRBV27 to TRBJ2-1; D is tentatively TRBD1 or TRBD2 (5 bases each). Germline CDR1 and CDR2: MNHEY and SMNVEV (reference sequence). The CDR3 loop spans 15 amino acids. Trimming took 3 bases from V and 0 from J, leaving 9 bases between them. CDR3 nucleotides: TGTGCCAGCAGTTTGCCTGGGGGCTCCTACAATGAGCAGTTCTTC. Translated: CASSLPGGSYNEQFF.

V gene TRBV7-3 combines with J gene TRBJ2-5; D call uncertain. In germline, CDR1 is SGHTA, CDR2 FQGTGA. The CDR3 runs to 11 residues. With 2 bases removed from V and 5 bases from J, the gap between germline ends came to 3 bases. The CDR3 DNA reads TGTGCCAGCAGCTTACTGGAGACCCAGTACTTC. Its translation: CASSLLETQYF.

In DNA, the CDR3 is TGCGCCAGCAGTGAGTTACGGACGAGTGAGCAGTTCTTC. This encodes CASSELRTSEQFF. The chain carries TRBV10-1 and TRBJ2-1; no reliable D call. Germline V gene data show CDR1 as WNHNN and CDR2 as SYGVQD (reference sequence). V was cut by 1 base and J by 9 bases, with 10 bases left in between. This CDR3 comprises 13 residues.

The V gene is TRBV5-4, the J gene TRBJ1-1; 7 bases fit TRBD1. The V segment lost 4 bases and the J segment 3 bases; nucleotides outside the gene matches: 21. This CDR3 spans 19 amino acids. CDR1 is SGHNT, CDR2 YYREEE, per germline (reference sequence). The CDR3 is CASSQGLGTNHRGDTEAFF. The CDR3, as DNA: TGTGCCAGCAGCCAAGGTTTAGGGACCAACCACAGGGGTGACACTGAAGCTTTCTTT.

The CDR3 protein is CASSRRDRVTDTQYF. CDR3 sequence (DNA): TGTGCCAGCAGCAGACGGGACAGGGTTACAGATACGCAGTATTTT. The rearrangement links TRBV7-9 to TRBJ2-3; TRBD1 aligns across 9 bases. The germline CDR1 and CDR2 sequences are SEHNR and FQNEAQ (reference sequence). The V and J ends lost 5 bases and 3 bases, in that order; junction bases with no gene match: 6. The CDR3 has 15 amino acids. Drawing the rest from reference TRBV7-9 and TRBJ2-3, the complete variable domain is DTGVSQNPRHKITKRGQNVTFRCDPISEHNRLYWYRQTLGQGPEFLTYFQNEAQLEKSRLLSDRFSAERPKGSFSTLEIQRTEQGDSAMYLCASSRRDRVTDTQYFGPGTRLTVL.

V usage is TRBV2 and J usage is TRBJ1-2; D is unresolved. V lost 4 bases, J lost 4 bases, and 7 bases lay in between. CDR1 and CDR2 (germline): SNHLY, FYNNEI. The CDR3 runs to 12 residues. The CDR3: CASSGGIYGYTF. CDR3 DNA: TGTGCCAGCAGTGGTGGGATCTATGGCTACACCTTC.

V gene TRBV18 combines with J gene TRBJ1-1; tentative D call: TRBD1 (5 bases). Deletions cut 3 bases from V and 2 bases from J, with 19 bases between. The germline V gene encodes CDR1 KGHSH and CDR2 LQKENI. The CDR3 length is 17 residues. The CDR3 sequence is CASSPETETARNTEAFF. CDR3 DNA: TGTGCCAGCTCACCTGAAACTGAGACAGCCAGAAACACTGAAGCTTTCTTT.

The chain carries TRBV10-1 and TRBJ2-5; perhaps TRBD2 as D (5 bases). This CDR3 is built from 13 residues. CDR1 WNHNN and CDR2 SYGVQD come from the germline V gene (reference sequence). V lost 7 bases to trimming and J lost 2 bases, with 11 bases between them. The CDR3 region has the DNA TGCGCCAGCACCCGGAGGCTACAAGAGACCCAGTACTTC. It translates to CASTRRLQETQYF.

This chain connects TRBV7-1 to TRBJ2-3, with D maybe TRBD2 (5 bases). TRBV7-1 counts as an open reading frame of uncertain function. The length of the CDR3 is 15 residues. V lost 4 bases, J lost 5 bases, and 16 bases lay in between. The CDR3 spells CASSLALSSLDTQYF. The DNA of the CDR3 is TGTGCCAGCAGCTTAGCGCTTAGCTCCTTAGATACGCAGTATTTT.

This chain links TRBV21-1 with TRBJ1-1. TRBV21-1 is a listed pseudogene. This CDR3 has 12 amino acids. CDR3 sequence (DNA): TGTGCCAGCAGTGTAACCGGAGGTGAAGCTTTCTTT. It translates to CASSVTGGEAFF.

The chain links TRBV13 to TRBJ2-5; the match to TRBD2 covers 11 bases. Germline V gene sequence: CDR1 PRHDT, CDR2 FYEKMQ (reference sequence). This CDR3 has 16 amino acids. Germline trimming cut 4 bases from V and 4 bases from J; bases unmatched to any gene: 8. In nucleotides, the CDR3 is TGTGCCAGCAGCTCTAAGACTAGCGGGGAGATAGAGACCCAGTACTTC. It codes for CASSSKTSGEIETQYF.

The V call is TRBV4-1, the J call TRBJ2-1; D perhaps matches TRBD2 (6 bases). The CDR3 has 16 residues. Trimming pared 0 bases from V and 0 bases from J, leaving 9 bases between. Germline V CDR1 and CDR2: MGHRA, YSYEKL. CDR3 DNA: TGCGCCAGCAGCCAAGATCTGGGGGGCTCCTACAATGAGCAGTTCTTC. Protein: CASSQDLGGSYNEQFF.

The genes are TRBV7-2 and TRBJ2-3; the D is unclear. CDR1 is SGHTA and CDR2 is FQGNSA in the germline V gene. This CDR3 has 12 residues. The V end was cut by 2 bases, the J end by 4 bases, with 4 bases between. The CDR3 spells CASSLLSDTQYF. The CDR3 bases are TGTGCCAGCAGCTTACTCTCAGATACGCAGTATTTT.

In its sample, this clone was seen once. At one end, the junction sequence differs from germline, possibly due to a read error. The rearrangement uses TRBV2 and TRBJ1-4; D is possibly TRBD1 (5 bases). CDR3 length: 13 amino acids. Germline CDR1 reads SNHLY; CDR2 reads FYNNEI. This CDR3 reads CASSEEEGPAPTF. The DNA of the CDR3 is TGTGCCAGCAGTGAAGAGGAGGGACCAGCCCCTACCTTT.

The chain is built from TRBV7-9 and TRBJ2-7, with a tentative D call TRBD1 (6 bases). The germline gives CDR1 SEHNR, CDR2 FQNEAQ (reference sequence). Trimming pared 0 bases from V and 6 bases from J, leaving 18 bases between. The CDR3 has 16 residues. CDR3 loop: CASSLALSRGQSEQYF. CDR3 bases: TGTGCCAGCAGCTTAGCCCTCTCCAGGGGTCAAAGCGAGCAGTACTTC.

The V call is TRBV7-1, the J call TRBJ1-6; D not resolved. TRBV7-1 is an ORF, and what it does is uncertain. The ends were cut back, 5 bases at V and 6 bases at J, with 14 bases in the middle. The CDR3 covers 15 residues. This CDR3 is CASSIGWRSNSPLHF. Written as DNA, the CDR3 is TGTGCCAGCAGCATCGGCTGGCGGTCTAATTCACCCCTCCACTTT.

The chain uses TRBV5-4 and TRBJ2-5; 9 bases fit TRBD1. The J call is uncertain, as TRBJ2-7 better fits the DNA end. The CDR3 extends over 15 amino acids. The V gene's germline CDR1 is SGHNT and CDR2 YYREEE (reference sequence). The CDR3 DNA is TGTGCCAGCAGCTTACCGGGACAGGGAATCTACGAGCAGTACTTC. Its protein is CASSLPGQGIYEQYF.

The rearrangement links TRBV2 to TRBJ1-2; perhaps TRBD1 as D (6 bases). Trimming shortened V by 1 base and J by 8 bases, and 11 bases separated the two germline ends. The CDR3 runs 13 residues. From germline, CDR1 is SNHLY and CDR2 FYNNEI. The CDR3 coding sequence is TGTGCCAGCAGTGAAGTACAGGGTCGCGGCTACACCTTC. Its protein is CASSEVQGRGYTF.

This clone occurred a few times. V is TRBV15 and J is TRBJ2-3; TRBD2 matches at 7 bases. The CDR3 has 16 amino acids. The V gene's germline CDR1 is LNHNV and CDR2 YYDKDF (reference sequence). J was trimmed by 2 bases and V by 3 bases; bases with no gene match: 8. The CDR3 spells CATSSGSREATDTQYF. CDR3 nucleotide sequence: TGTGCCACCAGCAGTGGTTCCCGGGAGGCCACAGATACGCAGTATTTT.

The genes are TRBV9 and TRBJ2-7; D might be TRBD2 (6 bases). The germline V gene has CDR1 SGDLS and CDR2 YYNGEE. V gave up 0 bases and J gave up 1 base, with 14 bases separating them. CDR3 length: 16 residues. The CDR3 nucleotides read TGTGCCAGCAGCGTAGCTCCTAGCGCGTTATCCTACGAGCAGTACTTC. Encoded protein: CASSVAPSALSYEQYF.